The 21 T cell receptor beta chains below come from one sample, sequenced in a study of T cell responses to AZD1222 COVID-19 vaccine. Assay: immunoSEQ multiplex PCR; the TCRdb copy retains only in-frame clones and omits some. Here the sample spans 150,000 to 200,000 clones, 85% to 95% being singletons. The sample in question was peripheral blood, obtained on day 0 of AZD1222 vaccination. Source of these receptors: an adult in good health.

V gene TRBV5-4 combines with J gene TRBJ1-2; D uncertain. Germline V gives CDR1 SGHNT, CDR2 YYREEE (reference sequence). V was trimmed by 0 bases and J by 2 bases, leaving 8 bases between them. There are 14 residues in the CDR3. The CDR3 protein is CASSLDGSNYGYTF. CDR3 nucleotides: TGTGCCAGCAGCTTGGACGGCAGCAACTATGGCTACACCTTC.

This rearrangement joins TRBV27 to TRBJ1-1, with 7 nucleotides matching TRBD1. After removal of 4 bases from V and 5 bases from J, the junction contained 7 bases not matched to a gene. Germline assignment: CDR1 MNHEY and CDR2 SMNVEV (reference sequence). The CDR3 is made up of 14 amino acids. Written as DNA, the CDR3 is TGTGCCAGCAGTTACCAGGGGGTAGGGACTGAAGCTTTCTTT. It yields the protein CASSYQGVGTEAFF.

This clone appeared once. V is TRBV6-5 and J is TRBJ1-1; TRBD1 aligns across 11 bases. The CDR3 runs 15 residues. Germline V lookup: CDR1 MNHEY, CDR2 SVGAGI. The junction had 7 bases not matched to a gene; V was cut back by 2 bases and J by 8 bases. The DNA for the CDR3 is TGTGCCAGCAGTTACGTGGGACAGGGGGTTCCCGAAGCTTTCTTT. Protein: CASSYVGQGVPEAFF.

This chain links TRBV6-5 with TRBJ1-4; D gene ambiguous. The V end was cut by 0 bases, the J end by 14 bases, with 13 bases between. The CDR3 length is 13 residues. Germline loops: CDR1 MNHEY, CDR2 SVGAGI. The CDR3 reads CASSYSAGVLLFF. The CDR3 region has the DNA TGTGCCAGCAGTTACTCTGCCGGGGTGTTGCTGTTTTTT.

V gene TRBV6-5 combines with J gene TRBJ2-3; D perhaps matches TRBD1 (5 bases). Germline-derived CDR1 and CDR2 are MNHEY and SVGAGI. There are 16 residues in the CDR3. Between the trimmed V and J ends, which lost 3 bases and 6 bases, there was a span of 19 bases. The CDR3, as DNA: TGTGCCAGCAGTTATAATCGACAGAGGCCAAGCGATACGCAGTATTTT. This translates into CASSYNRQRPSDTQYF.

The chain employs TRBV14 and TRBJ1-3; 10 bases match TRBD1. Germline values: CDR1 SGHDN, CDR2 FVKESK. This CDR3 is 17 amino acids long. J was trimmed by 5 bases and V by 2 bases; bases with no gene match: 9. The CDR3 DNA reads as TGTGCCAGCAGCCAATTTCGGACAGGGGGTTTTAGAAACACCATATATTTT. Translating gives CASSQFRTGGFRNTIYF.

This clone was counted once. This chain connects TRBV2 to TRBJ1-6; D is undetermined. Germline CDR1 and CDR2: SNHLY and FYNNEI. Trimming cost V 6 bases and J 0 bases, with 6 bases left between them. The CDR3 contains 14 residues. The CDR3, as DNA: TGTGCCAGCAGCAAGAGCTCCTATAATTCACCCCTCCACTTT. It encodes CASSKSSYNSPLHF. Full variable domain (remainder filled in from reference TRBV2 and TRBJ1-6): EPEVTQTPSHQVTQMGQEVILRCVPISNHLYFYWYRQILGQKVEFLVSFYNNEISEKSEIFDDQFSVERPDGSNFTLKIRSTKLEDSAMYFCASSKSSYNSPLHFGNGTRLTVT.

The DNA for the CDR3 is TGTGCCACCAGTGACCCGACAGGGGAGACTGGAAACACCATATATTTT. Protein: CATSDPTGETGNTIYF. The chain joins TRBV24-1 to TRBJ1-3; the match to TRBD1 covers 8 bases. The V gene end was trimmed by 4 bases and the J gene end by 2 bases; junction bases not matched to a gene: 6. From germline, CDR1 is KGHDR and CDR2 SFDVKD. The CDR3 runs 16 residues.

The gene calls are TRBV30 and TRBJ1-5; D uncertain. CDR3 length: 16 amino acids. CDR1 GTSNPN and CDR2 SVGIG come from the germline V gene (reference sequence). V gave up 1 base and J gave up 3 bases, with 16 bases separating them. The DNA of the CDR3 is TGTGCCTGGAGTGGATCGGGAGGCCCCCTCAATCAGCCCCAGCATTTT. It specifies CAWSGSGGPLNQPQHF.

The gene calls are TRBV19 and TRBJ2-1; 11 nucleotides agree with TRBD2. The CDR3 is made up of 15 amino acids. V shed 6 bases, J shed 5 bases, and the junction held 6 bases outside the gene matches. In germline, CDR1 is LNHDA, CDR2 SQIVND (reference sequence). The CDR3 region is CASRKGLAGNNEQFF. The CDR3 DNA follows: TGTGCCAGTAGGAAAGGACTAGCGGGCAACAATGAGCAGTTCTTC.

CDR3 DNA: TGTGCCAGCAGCTTTAGTTCAGACAGCGATCAGCCCCAGCATTTT. This encodes CASSFSSDSDQPQHF. The chain has TRBV7-2 and TRBJ1-5, with a possible D match to TRBD1 (5 bases). V was clipped by 3 bases and J by 5 bases, with 14 bases between them. The germline V gene has CDR1 SGHTA and CDR2 FQGNSA. CDR3 length: 15 residues.

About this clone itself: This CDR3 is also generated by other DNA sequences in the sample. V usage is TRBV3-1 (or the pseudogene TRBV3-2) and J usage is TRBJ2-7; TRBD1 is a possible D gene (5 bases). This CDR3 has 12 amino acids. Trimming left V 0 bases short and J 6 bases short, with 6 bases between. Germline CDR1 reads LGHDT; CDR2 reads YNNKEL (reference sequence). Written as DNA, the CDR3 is TGTGCCAGCAGCCAAGAGGGGCGCGAGCAGTACTTC. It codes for CASSQEGREQYF.

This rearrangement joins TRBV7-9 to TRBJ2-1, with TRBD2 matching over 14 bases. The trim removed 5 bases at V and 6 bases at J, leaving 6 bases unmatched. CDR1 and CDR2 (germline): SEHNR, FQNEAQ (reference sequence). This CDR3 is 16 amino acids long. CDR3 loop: CASSPGTSGRFNEQFF. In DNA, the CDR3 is TGTGCCAGCAGCCCCGGGACTAGCGGGAGATTCAATGAGCAGTTCTTC.

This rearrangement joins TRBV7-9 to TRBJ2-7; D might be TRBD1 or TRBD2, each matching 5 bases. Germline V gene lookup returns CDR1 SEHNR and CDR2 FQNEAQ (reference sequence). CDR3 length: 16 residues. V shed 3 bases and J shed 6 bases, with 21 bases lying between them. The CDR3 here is CASSFAPGRGSREQYF. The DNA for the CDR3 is TGTGCCAGCAGCTTCGCCCCAGGGAGAGGAAGTCGCGAGCAGTACTTC.

Written as DNA, the CDR3 is TGTGCCAGCAGTATAGGGAGCGGGAGGAACGAGCAGTACTTC. Translating it yields CASSIGSGRNEQYF. The chain has TRBV7-2 and TRBJ2-7; TRBD2 matches 9 bases. This CDR3 has 14 residues. Germline V gene data show CDR1 as SGHTA and CDR2 as FQGNSA. With V trimmed by 6 bases and J by 5 bases, 8 bases remained unmatched.

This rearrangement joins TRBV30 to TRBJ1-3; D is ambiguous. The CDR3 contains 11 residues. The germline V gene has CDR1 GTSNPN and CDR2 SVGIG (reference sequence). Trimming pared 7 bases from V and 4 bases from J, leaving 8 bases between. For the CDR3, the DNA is TGTGCCTTCCTTCCAGGAAACACCATATATTTT. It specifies CAFLPGNTIYF.

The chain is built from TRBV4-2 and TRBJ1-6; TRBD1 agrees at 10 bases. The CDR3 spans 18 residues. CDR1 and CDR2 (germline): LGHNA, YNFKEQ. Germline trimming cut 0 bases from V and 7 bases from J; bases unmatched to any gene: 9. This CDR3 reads CASSQDPGTGARNSPLHF. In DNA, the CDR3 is TGTGCCAGCAGCCAAGATCCGGGGACAGGGGCTAGAAATTCACCCCTCCACTTT.

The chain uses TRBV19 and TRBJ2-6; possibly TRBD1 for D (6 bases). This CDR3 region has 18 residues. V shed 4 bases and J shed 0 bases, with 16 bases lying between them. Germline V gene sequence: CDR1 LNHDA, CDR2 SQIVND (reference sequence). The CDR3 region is CASSTTGIRGSGANVLTF. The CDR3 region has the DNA TGTGCCAGTAGTACCACAGGAATCAGGGGCTCTGGGGCCAACGTCCTGACTTTC.

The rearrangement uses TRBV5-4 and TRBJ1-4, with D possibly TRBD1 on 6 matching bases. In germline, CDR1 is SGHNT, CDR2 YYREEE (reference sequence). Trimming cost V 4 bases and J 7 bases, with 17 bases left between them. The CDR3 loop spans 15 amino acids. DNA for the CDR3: TGTGCCAGCAGCGCCCGACCTGGGGGCGGTGAAAAACTGTTTTTT. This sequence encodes CASSARPGGGEKLFF. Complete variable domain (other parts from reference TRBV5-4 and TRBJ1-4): ETGVTQSPTHLIKTRGQQVTLRCSSQSGHNTVSWYQQALGQGPQFIFQYYREEENGRGNFPPRFSGLQFPNYSSELNVNALELDDSALYLCASSARPGGGEKLFFGSGTQLSVL.

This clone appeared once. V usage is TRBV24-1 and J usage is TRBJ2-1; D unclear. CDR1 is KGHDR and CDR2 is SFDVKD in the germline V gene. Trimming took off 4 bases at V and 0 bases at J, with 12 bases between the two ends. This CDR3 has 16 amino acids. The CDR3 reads CATSDPWQSSYNEQFF. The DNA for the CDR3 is TGTGCCACCAGTGACCCCTGGCAGAGCTCCTACAATGAGCAGTTCTTC.

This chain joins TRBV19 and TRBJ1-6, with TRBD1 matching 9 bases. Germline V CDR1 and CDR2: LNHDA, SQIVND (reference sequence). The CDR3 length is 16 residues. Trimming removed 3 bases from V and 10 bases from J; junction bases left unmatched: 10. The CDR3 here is CASSIGTGSLGSPLHF. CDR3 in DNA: TGTGCCAGTAGTATCGGGACAGGGTCATTAGGATCACCCCTCCACTTT.